Each of the 18 T cell receptor beta chains below was sequenced from the same sample in a study of blood T cell repertoires in COVID-19. Libraries were prepared by immunoSEQ multiplex PCR; TCRdb keeps only in-frame clonotypes and omits some of them. In the table there are 90,000 to 100,000 clones, 84% of which are singletons. Sequenced sample: peripheral blood. These receptors all come from a man between 65 and 80 years old with active or convalescent COVID-19.

In the case of this clone: A read error may account for a junction end that differs from germline. The chain has TRBV6-5 and TRBJ2-1; weak D call: TRBD2 (7 bases). Germline assignment: CDR1 MNHEY and CDR2 SVGAGI. The CDR3 has 15 residues. CDR3 DNA: TGTGCCAGCAACAAAAAGGGGGGGGCCTACAGTGAGCAGTTCTTC. Protein product: CASNKKGGAYSEQFF.

The chain couples TRBV19 to TRBJ1-5; 7 bases are a match to TRBD1. V shed 8 bases, J shed 3 bases, and the junction held 4 bases outside the gene matches. The germline V gene has CDR1 LNHDA and CDR2 SQIVND (reference sequence). The CDR3 consists of 13 residues. The CDR3 region is CASGGGNNQPQHF. CDR3 bases: TGTGCCAGTGGAGGGGGCAACAATCAGCCCCAGCATTTT.

This chain uses TRBV30 with TRBJ1-3, with TRBD1 as a possible D gene (5 bases). Germline V gene lookup returns CDR1 GTSNPN and CDR2 SVGIG (reference sequence). Trimming stripped 2 bases from V and 4 bases from J, with 12 bases between. This CDR3 region has 14 residues. The CDR3 here is CAWSRWGAGNTIYF. The CDR3, as DNA: TGTGCCTGGAGTCGGTGGGGCGCAGGAAACACCATATATTTT.

The V and J genes are TRBV2 and TRBJ1-2, with a tentative D call TRBD1 (6 bases). Trimming took 6 bases from V and 4 from J, leaving 15 bases between them. CDR3 size: 14 residues. Germline V gene lookup returns CDR1 SNHLY and CDR2 FYNNEI. CDR3 residues: CASRLDSRTYGYTF. DNA of the CDR3: TGTGCCAGCAGACTGGACAGCCGTACCTATGGCTACACCTTC.

This clone was detected a few times. The V gene is TRBV12-3 or TRBV12-4, the J gene TRBJ1-2, with 7 bases identical to TRBD1. The CDR3 extends over 13 amino acids. Unmatched junction bases numbered 7, after V lost 10 bases and J lost 2 bases. CDR3 loop: CATHLQGNYGYTF. In nucleotides, the CDR3 is TGTGCCACCCACTTACAGGGGAACTATGGCTACACCTTC.

This clone came up once. The chain links TRBV24-1 to TRBJ2-7; 7 bases agree with TRBD1. The trim removed 5 bases at V and 0 bases at J, leaving 9 bases unmatched. CDR3 length: 16 residues. Germline CDR1 reads KGHDR; CDR2 reads SFDVKD. In DNA, the CDR3 is TGTGCCACCAGTGGGGGGCCGAGGGACAGCTCCTACGAGCAGTACTTC. Translated: CATSGGPRDSSYEQYF.

V is TRBV24-1 and J is TRBJ1-3; weak D call: TRBD1 (5 bases). The V end lost 4 bases, the J end lost 5 bases, and 14 bases lay between the germline ends. Per germline, CDR1 KGHDR and CDR2 SFDVKD. The CDR3 spans 15 residues. The CDR3 bases are TGTGCCACCAGTGACTCGACAGAGGACCGAAACACCATATATTTT. Encoded protein: CATSDSTEDRNTIYF.

A single count supports this clone. The gene calls are TRBV10-3 and TRBJ1-1, with D possibly matching TRBD1 (5 bases). V was shortened by 3 bases and J by 6 bases, with 14 bases between the two germline ends. Germline V gene lookup returns CDR1 ENHRY and CDR2 SYGVKD. This CDR3 is built from 14 residues. CDR3: CAISDGDLRAEAFF. The CDR3 nucleotides read TGTGCCATCAGTGACGGAGATCTCAGGGCTGAAGCTTTCTTT.

This clone is a singleton in its sample. This chain uses TRBV2 with TRBJ1-3, with TRBD1 matching 7 bases. The CDR3 spans 16 residues. The germline gives CDR1 SNHLY, CDR2 FYNNEI. The junction had 10 bases not matched to a gene; V was cut back by 5 bases and J by 3 bases. CDR3 loop: CASSLTGQAGGNTIYF. The CDR3 region has the DNA TGTGCCAGCAGTCTGACAGGGCAAGCGGGTGGAAACACCATATATTTT. Full variable domain (rest looked up from reference TRBV2 and TRBJ1-3): EPEVTQTPSHQVTQMGQEVILRCVPISNHLYFYWYRQILGQKVEFLVSFYNNEISEKSEIFDDQFSVERPDGSNFTLKIRSTKLEDSAMYFCASSLTGQAGGNTIYFGEGSWLTVV.

The chain's CDR3 is CASSVRQGGTEAFF. The DNA for the CDR3 is TGTGCCAGCAGCGTAAGACAGGGGGGGACTGAAGCTTTCTTT. The gene calls are TRBV9 and TRBJ1-1; 9 bases fit TRBD1. With V trimmed by 1 base and J by 5 bases, 3 bases remained unmatched. The CDR3 extends over 14 amino acids. Germline V gives CDR1 SGDLS, CDR2 YYNGEE.

In this sample, this clone turned up a few times. The gene calls are TRBV28 and TRBJ2-2, with 8 bases fitting TRBD2. Germline CDR1 reads MDHEN; CDR2 reads SYDVKM. The CDR3 spans 15 residues. V lost 2 bases and J lost 4; bases outside the gene matches: 3. The CDR3 reads CASSLRLAGTGELFF. The CDR3 DNA follows: TGTGCCAGCAGTTTAAGGCTAGCGGGCACCGGGGAGCTGTTTTTT.

The rearrangement links TRBV7-9 to TRBJ1-4; 9 nucleotides match TRBD1. The CDR3 extends over 15 amino acids. J gave up 3 bases and V 5 bases, and 4 bases lay outside the gene matches. Germline V CDR1 and CDR2: SEHNR, FQNEAQ (reference sequence). This CDR3 reads CASSPQGAANEKLFF. CDR3 DNA: TGTGCCAGCAGCCCACAGGGGGCAGCTAATGAAAAACTGTTTTTT.

This chain connects TRBV18 to TRBJ1-1, with D perhaps matching TRBD1 (5 bases). The CDR3 is made up of 13 amino acids. The germline V gene encodes CDR1 KGHSH and CDR2 LQKENI. V lost 5 bases and J lost 6, with 13 bases in between. The CDR3 reads CASSIAGSAEAFF. DNA of the CDR3: TGTGCCAGCTCAATAGCAGGGTCAGCTGAAGCTTTCTTT. The variable domain in full, completed from reference TRBV18 and TRBJ1-1, reads NAGVMQNPRHLVRRRGQEARLRCSPMKGHSHVYWYRQLPEEGLKFMVYLQKENIIDESGMPKERFSAEFPKEGPSILRIQQVVRGDSAAYFCASSIAGSAEAFFGQGTRLTVV.

V usage is TRBV11-2 and J usage is TRBJ1-3; D remains ambiguous. The length of the CDR3 is 12 residues. Trimming cost V 7 bases and J 0 bases, with 4 bases left between them. Per germline, CDR1 SGHAT and CDR2 FQNNGV. CDR3 sequence (DNA): TGTGCCAGCATCAACTCTGGAAACACCATATATTTT. Translating it yields CASINSGNTIYF.

This sequence joins TRBV5-1 and TRBJ2-1; 8 nucleotides align to TRBD2. CDR1 SGHRS and CDR2 YFSETQ come from the germline V gene. The V and J ends lost 2 bases and 6 bases, in that order; junction bases with no gene match: 16. The CDR3 loop spans 18 amino acids. Here the CDR3 reads CASSFGASGGALFNEQFF. CDR3 nucleotides: TGCGCCAGCAGCTTTGGGGCCTCCGGGGGGGCACTTTTCAATGAGCAGTTCTTC.

This rearrangement joins TRBV2 to TRBJ2-6; D ambiguous. This CDR3 comprises 16 residues. CDR1 is SNHLY and CDR2 is FYNNEI in the germline V gene. V shed 0 bases and J shed 0 bases, with 6 bases lying between them. The CDR3 reads CASSEAGSSGANVLTF. CDR3 bases: TGTGCCAGCAGTGAAGCGGGCAGCTCTGGGGCCAACGTCCTGACTTTC.

The chain employs TRBV6-5 and TRBJ1-5; the match to TRBD1 covers 9 bases. The CDR3 totals 15 residues. With V trimmed by 4 bases and J by 4 bases, 5 bases remained unmatched. Germline V gene sequence: CDR1 MNHEY, CDR2 SVGAGI. DNA of the CDR3: TGTGCCAGCAGTTCAGACAGGGGGGGGAATCAGCCCCAGCATTTT. Its protein is CASSSDRGGNQPQHF.

This chain connects TRBV3-1 (or the pseudogene TRBV3-2) to TRBJ1-1, with D tentatively TRBD1 (6 bases). The V end lost 2 bases, the J end lost 7 bases, and 11 bases lay between the germline ends. The CDR3 spans 13 residues. Germline loops: CDR1 LGHDT, CDR2 YNNKEL (reference sequence). The CDR3 is CASSQYREGEAFF. As DNA, the CDR3 is TGTGCCAGCAGCCAATACAGGGAGGGTGAAGCTTTCTTT.